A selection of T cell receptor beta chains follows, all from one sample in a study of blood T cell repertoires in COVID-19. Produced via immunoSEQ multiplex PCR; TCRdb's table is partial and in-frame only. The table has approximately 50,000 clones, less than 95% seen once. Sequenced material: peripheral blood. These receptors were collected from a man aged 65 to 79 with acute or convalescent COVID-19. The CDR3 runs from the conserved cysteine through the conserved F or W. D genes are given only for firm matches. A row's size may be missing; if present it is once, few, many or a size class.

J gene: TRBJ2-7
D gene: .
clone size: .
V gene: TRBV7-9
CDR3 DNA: TGTGCCAGCAGCGGCGGGACAGCTTACGAGCAGTACTTC
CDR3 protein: CASSGGTAYEQYF

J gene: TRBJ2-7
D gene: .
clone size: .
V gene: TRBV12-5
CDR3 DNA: TGTGCTAGTGGTTTGGTGAAGGGGTTATTTGTCCCCCCCTACGAGCAGTACTTC
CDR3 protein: CASGLVKGLFVPPYEQYF

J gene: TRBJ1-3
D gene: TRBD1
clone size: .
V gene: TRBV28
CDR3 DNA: TGTGCCAGCAGTTTATGGGAGGGGGCGAAGGATGGAAACACCATATATTTT
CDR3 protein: CASSLWEGAKDGNTIYF

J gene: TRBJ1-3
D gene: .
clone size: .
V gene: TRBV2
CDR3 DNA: TGTGCCAGCAGTGAACTCGGTAACACCATATATTTT
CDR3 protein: CASSELGNTIYF

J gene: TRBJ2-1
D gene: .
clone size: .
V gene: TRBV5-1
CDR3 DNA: TGCGCCAGCAACCTACTCGGGACAAGCAGAAGCAATGAGCAGTTCTTC
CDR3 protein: CASNLLGTSRSNEQFF

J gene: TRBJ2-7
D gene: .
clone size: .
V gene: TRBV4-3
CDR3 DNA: TGCGCCAGCAGCCAAGTCCAGGGGGGCCCCTACGAGCAGTACTTC
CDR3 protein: CASSQVQGGPYEQYF

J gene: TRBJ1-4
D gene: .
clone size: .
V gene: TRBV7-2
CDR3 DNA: TGTGCCAGCAGCCAGGCCCCCCCAGCAACTAATGAAAAACTGTTTTTT
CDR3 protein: CASSQAPPATNEKLFF

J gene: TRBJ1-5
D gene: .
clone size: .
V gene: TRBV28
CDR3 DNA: TGTGCCAGCAGTTTTTGGGGCACTCTGAATCAGCCCCAGCATTTT
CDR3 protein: CASSFWGTLNQPQHF

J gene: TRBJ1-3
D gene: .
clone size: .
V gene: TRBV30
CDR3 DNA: TGTGCCTGGACCTCGGTCGGGGTACGGTTTCGGTCGGGAAACACCATATATTTT
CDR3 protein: CAWTSVGVRFRSGNTIYF

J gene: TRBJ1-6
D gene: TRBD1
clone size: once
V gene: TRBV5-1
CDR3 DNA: TGCGCCAGCCGCTTGACAGGGAGTCTTTCACCCCTCCACTTT
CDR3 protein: CASRLTGSLSPLHF

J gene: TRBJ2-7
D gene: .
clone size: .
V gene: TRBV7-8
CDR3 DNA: TGTGCCAGCAGCCAAACAGACTACGAGCAGTACTTC
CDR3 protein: CASSQTDYEQYF

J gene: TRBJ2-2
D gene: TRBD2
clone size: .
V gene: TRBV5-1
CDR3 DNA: TGCGCCAGCAGCTGGGGACTAGACAGCACCGGGGAGCTGTTTTTT
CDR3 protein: CASSWGLDSTGELFF

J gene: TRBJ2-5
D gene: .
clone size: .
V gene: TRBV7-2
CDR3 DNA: TGTGCCAGCAGCTTATCGGGGTACCAAGAGACCCAGTACTTC
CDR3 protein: CASSLSGYQETQYF

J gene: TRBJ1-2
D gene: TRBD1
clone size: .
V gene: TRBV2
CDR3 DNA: TGTGCCAGCAGCCTGACAGGGTTTGGCTACACCTTC
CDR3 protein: CASSLTGFGYTF

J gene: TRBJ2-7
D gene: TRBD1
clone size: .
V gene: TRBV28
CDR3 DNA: TGTGCCAGCAGTAGCAGACAGGGGCTCGTAGTTGGCGAGCAGTACTTC
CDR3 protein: CASSSRQGLVVGEQYF

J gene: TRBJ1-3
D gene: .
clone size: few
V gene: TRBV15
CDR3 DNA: TGTGCCACCAGCGGATTACAGGGTGCTGGGGGAAACACCATATATTTT
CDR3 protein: CATSGLQGAGGNTIYF

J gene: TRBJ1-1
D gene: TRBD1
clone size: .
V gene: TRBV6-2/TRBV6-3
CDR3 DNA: TGTGCCAGCAGTTACGACAGGGGGTTCACTGAAGCTTTCTTT
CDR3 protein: CASSYDRGFTEAFF

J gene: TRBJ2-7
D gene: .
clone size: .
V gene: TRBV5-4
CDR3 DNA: TGTGCCAGCAGCTTAGGGGGGGCTTCTAGGGGTGAGCAGTACTTC
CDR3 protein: CASSLGGASRGEQYF

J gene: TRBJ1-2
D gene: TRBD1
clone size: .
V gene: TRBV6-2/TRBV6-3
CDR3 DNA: TGTGCCAGCAGCGAACAGGGGGCCGGTGGCTACACCTTC
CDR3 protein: CASSEQGAGGYTF

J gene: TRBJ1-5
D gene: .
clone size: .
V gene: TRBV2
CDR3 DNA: TGTGCCAGCAGTGGGCAGAATCAAAATCAGCCCCAGCATTTT
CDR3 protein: CASSGQNQNQPQHF

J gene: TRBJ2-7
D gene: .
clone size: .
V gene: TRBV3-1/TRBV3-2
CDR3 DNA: TGTGCCAGCAGCCAAGGTTTTACAGGGAATGACTACGAGCAGTACTTC
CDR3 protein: CASSQGFTGNDYEQYF

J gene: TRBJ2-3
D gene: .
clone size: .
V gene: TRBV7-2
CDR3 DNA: TGTGCCAGCAGCCTAACCCCGGGACATAAGTCGGATACGCAGTATTTT
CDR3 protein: CASSLTPGHKSDTQYF

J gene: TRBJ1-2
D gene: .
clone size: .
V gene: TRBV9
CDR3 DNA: TGTGCCAGCAGCGTAGCCGCGGGGTCGAACTATGGCTACACCTTC
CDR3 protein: CASSVAAGSNYGYTF

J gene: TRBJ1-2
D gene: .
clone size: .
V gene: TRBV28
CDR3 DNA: TGCTTTTCACAGGGCGGTTCTTTTTATGGCTACACCTTC
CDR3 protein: CFSQGGSFYGYTF

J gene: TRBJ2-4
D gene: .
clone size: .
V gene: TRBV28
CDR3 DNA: TGTGCCAGCAGCCAACTAGGCATTCAGTACTTC
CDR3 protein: CASSQLGIQYF

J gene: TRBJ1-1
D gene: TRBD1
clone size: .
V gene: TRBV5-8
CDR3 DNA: TGTGCCAGCAGCCATCGCAGGGGGGCCCTGAACACTGAAGCTTTCTTT
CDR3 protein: CASSHRRGALNTEAFF

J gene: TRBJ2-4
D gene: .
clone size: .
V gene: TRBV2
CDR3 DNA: TGTGCCAGCAGTGAAGGAACCCTGGGGGGTCATATCGGGAGAGTGGCCAAAAACATTCAGTACTTC
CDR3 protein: CASSEGTLGGHIGRVAKNIQYF

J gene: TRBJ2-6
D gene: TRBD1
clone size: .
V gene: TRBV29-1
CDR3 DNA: TGCAGCGTTACCGGGACAGGGCATACTGGGGCCAACGTCCTGACTTTC
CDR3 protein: CSVTGTGHTGANVLTF

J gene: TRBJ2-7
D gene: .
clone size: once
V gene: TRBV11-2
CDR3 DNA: TGTGCCAGCAGCTTAGTGGGGTGGGCGGGGCTTACCTACGAGCAGTACTTC
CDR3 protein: CASSLVGWAGLTYEQYF

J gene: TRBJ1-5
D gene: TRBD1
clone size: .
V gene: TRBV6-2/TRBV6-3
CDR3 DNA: TGTGCCAGCAGTTACGGGGACAGGGGAGGCAATCAGCCCCAGCATTTT
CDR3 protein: CASSYGDRGGNQPQHF

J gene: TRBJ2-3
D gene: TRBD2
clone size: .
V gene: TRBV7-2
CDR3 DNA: TGTGCCAGCAGCTTAGCCCCAGCGGGGGCCAGCACAGATACGCAGTATTTT
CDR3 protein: CASSLAPAGASTDTQYF

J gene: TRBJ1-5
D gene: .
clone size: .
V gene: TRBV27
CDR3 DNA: TGTGCCAGCAGTTTAGGAGGCGATCAGCCCCAGCATTTT
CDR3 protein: CASSLGGDQPQHF

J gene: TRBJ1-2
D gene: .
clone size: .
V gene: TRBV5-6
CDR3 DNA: TGTGCCAGCACCAGTGGGCGACGTCTTGGCTATGGCTACACCTTC
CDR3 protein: CASTSGRRLGYGYTF

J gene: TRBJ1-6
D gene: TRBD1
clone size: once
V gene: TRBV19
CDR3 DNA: TGTGCCAGTAGGCCCGCAGGGGGCGCGTATAATTCACCCCTCCACTTT
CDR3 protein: CASRPAGGAYNSPLHF

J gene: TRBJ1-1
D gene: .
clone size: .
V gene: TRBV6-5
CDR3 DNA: TGTGCCAGCAGTTACATAGGGGGCACTGAAGCTTTCTTT
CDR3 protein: CASSYIGGTEAFF

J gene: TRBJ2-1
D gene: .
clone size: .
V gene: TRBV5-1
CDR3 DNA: TGCGCCAGCAGCTTGGGAGTTAACAATGAGCAGTTCTTC
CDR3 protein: CASSLGVNNEQFF

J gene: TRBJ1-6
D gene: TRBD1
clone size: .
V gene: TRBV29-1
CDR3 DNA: TGCAGCGTCGGGACAGGTCTTCATTCACCCCTCCACTTT
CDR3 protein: CSVGTGLHSPLHF

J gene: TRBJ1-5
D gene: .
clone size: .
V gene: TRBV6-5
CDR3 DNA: TGTGCCAGCAGTTACCGGGGCAATCAGCCCCAGCATTTT
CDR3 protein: CASSYRGNQPQHF

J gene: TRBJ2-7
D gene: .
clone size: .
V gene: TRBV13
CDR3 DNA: TGTGCCAGCAGCCTGAAGGGGGTCAACGAGCAGTACTTC
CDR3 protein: CASSLKGVNEQYF

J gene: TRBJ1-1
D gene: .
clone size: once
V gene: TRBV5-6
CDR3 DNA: TGTGCCAGCAGCCCCCCTTTACAGAGCATGAACACTGAAGCTTTCTTT
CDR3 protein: CASSPPLQSMNTEAFF

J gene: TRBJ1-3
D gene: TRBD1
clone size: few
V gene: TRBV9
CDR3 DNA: TGTGCCAGCAGCATAACGGACAGGCTGGGCGGAAACACCATATATTTT
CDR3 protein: CASSITDRLGGNTIYF

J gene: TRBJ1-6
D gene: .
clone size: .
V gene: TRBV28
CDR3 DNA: TGTGCCAGCAGATGGGGAGGCATTTGGAACTCACCCCTCCACTTT
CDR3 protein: CASRWGGIWNSPLHF

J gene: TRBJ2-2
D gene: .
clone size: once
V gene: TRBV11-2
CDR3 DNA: TGTGCCAGCACCGACCTCCGGGAGGGGGAGCTGTTTTTT
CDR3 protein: CASTDLREGELFF

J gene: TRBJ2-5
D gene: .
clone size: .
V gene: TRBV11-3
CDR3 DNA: TGTGCCAGCAGCTTAGGAGGTGCTAATGGGGAGACCCAGTACTTC
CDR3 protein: CASSLGGANGETQYF

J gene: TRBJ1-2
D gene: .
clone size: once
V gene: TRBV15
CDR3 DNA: TGTGCCACCAGCAGAGGGAGGGAGGGCAACGGCTACACCTTC
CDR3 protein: CATSRGREGNGYTF

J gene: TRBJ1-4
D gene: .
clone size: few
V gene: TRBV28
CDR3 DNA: TGTGCCAGCAGTTTCGGAGGAGCAACTAATGAAAAACTGTTTTTT
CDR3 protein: CASSFGGATNEKLFF

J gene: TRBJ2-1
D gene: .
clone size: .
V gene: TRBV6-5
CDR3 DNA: TGTGTTAGGGAGGGGGGGTGGAGCTCCTACAATGAGCAGTTCTTC
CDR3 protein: CVREGGWSSYNEQFF

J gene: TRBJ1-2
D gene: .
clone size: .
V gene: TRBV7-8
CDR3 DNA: TGTGCCAGCAGCCCGGACACCTATGGCTACACCTTC
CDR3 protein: CASSPDTYGYTF

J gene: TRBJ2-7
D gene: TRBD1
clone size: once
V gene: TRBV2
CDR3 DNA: TGTGCCAGCAGAACAGGGGGACCGGGCCCCTACGAGCAGTACTTC
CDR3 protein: CASRTGGPGPYEQYF

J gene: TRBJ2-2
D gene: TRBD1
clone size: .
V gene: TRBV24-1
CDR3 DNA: TGTGCCACCAGTCAAGCCGGGACAGGCAACACCGGGGAGCTGTTTTTT
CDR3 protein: CATSQAGTGNTGELFF

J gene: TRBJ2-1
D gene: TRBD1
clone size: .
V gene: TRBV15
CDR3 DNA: TGTGCCACCAGCAGAGAGAAGAAGGGCAGGGGGAATTCTGAGCAGTTCTTC
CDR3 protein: CATSREKKGRGNSEQFF

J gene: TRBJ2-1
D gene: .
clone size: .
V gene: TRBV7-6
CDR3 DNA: TGTGCCAGCAGCCCCACCTGGGGCACAGGAGTAAACAATGAGCAGTTCTTC
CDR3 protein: CASSPTWGTGVNNEQFF

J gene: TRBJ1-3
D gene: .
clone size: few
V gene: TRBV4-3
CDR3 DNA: TGCGCCAGCAGCCAAGGTCTCTCTGGAAACACCATATATTTT
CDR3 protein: CASSQGLSGNTIYF

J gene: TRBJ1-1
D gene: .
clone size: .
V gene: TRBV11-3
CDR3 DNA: TGTGCCAGCAGCCGGGGGGCGAACACTGAAGCTTTCTTT
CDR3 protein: CASSRGANTEAFF